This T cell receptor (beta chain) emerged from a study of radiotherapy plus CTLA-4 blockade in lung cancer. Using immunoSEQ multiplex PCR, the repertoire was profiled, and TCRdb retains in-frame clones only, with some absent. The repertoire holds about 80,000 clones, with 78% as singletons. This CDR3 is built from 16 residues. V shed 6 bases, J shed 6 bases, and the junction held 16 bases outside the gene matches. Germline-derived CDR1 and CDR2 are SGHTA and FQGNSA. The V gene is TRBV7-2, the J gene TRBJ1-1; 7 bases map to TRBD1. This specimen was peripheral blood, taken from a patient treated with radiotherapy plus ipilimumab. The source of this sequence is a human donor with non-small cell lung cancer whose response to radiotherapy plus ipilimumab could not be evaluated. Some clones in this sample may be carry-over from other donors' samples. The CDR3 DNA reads TGTGCCAGCAGATCGAACAGGGGCGAGGGAAACCCTGAAGCTTTCTTT. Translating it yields CASRSNRGEGNPEAFF.